This T cell receptor (beta chain) was sequenced in a study of identical twins. TCRdb analysed the 5' RACE reads with MiXCR anew, one entry per CDR3 protein. The table shows 1.5 million to 2 million distinct CDR3 sequences, with under 35% occurring only once. This clonotype was detected a few times. Its matching antigen is unknown. This CDR3 contains 15 residues. CDR1 is SGHRS and CDR2 is YFSETQ in the germline V gene. Trimming removed 3 bases from V and 4 bases from J; junction bases left unmatched: 2. Notes on the study in general: Out-of-frame beta sequences exhibited a weaker degree of excess twin sharing. There was more out-of-frame TCR alpha sharing in monozygotic twins than models estimated.

The donors were all healthy and Caucasian. This chain links TRBV5-1 with TRBJ2-2, with 11 positions matching TRBD2. The sequencing sample was made of cord blood. This TCR was sampled from a newborn girl in good health. The CDR3 sequence: CASSSGLAATGELFF. CDR3 bases: TGCGCCAGCAGCTCGGGACTAGCGGCCACCGGGGAGCTGTTTTTT.